This TCR beta chain was captured by sequencing in a study of PD-L1 blockade in urothelial cancer. On the study more broadly: Blood was analyzed 3 weeks (second dose) and 6 weeks after treatment start. Median blood clonality was roughly 0.078, with tens of thousands of unique TCRs.

Points on this clone: Its antigen is not identified.

This CDR3 comprises 15 residues. Germline CDR1 is SGHDT and CDR2 is YYEEEE. Trimming stripped 1 base from V and 4 bases from J, with 11 bases between. Overall study findings and caveats: The study found that durable-benefit patients expanded tumor-associated blood clones more at 3 weeks.

The data were produced by immunoSEQ multiplex PCR, yet TCRdb's version contains in-frame clones alone and is incomplete. The sample lists roughly 54,000 clones; about 83% were seen once. This sample's time point: pretreatment peripheral blood. Patients presented with locally advanced or metastatic urothelial carcinoma. The origin of this receptor is a woman between 55 and 75 years old with urothelial cancer. The source material was PBMCs, sampled around atezolizumab (anti-PD-L1) treatment. The chain couples TRBV5-6 to TRBJ1-4; D ambiguous. This CDR3 reads CASSLRQRNNEKLFF. The CDR3 nucleotides are TGTGCCAGCAGCTTGAGGCAGCGAAATAATGAAAAACTGTTTTTT. The full variable domain, with the rest looked up from reference TRBV5-6 and TRBJ1-4, is DAGVTQSPTHLIKTRGQQVTLRCSPKSGHDTVSWYQQALGQGPQFIFQYYEEEERQRGNFPDRFSGHQFPNYSSELNVNALLLGDSALYLCASSLRQRNNEKLFFGSGTQLSVL.